This TCR beta chain was documented in a study of CXCR3-negative and CXCR3-positive naive CD8 T cells. Study results and caveats: TRB CDR3 hydrophobicity was greater in CXCR3-positive naive cells than in CXCR3-negative naive cells.

With respect to this clonotype: Its antigen remains unknown.

Through 5' RACE with UMI labels, the TRB cDNA libraries were prepared. TCRdb re-analyzed the 5' RACE reads; it lists each CDR3 protein once, without DNA. The sample table includes 85,000 to 120,000 distinct CDR3 sequences. The origin of this receptor is a human donor in good health. Some clones in this sample may be carry-over from other donors' samples. The sample consisted of naive CXCR3+ CD8+ T cells from blood. Subset meaning: CD45RO-CCR7+CD27+CD95- naive CD8+ T cells expressing CXCR3 (TNR3+).

CDR3 residues: CASSFWAGGLRNEQFF. The chain links TRBV12-3 or TRBV12-4 to TRBJ2-1; TCRdb's D call, TRBD2, is unchecked because there is no DNA. The length of the CDR3 is 16 residues.